This T cell receptor beta chain was captured by sequencing in a study of technical replicates of blood from a handful of donors. Germline CDR1 and CDR2: SGHRS and YFSETQ. V lost 5 bases and J lost 0; bases outside the gene matches: 4. The CDR3 runs to 16 residues. Measured with immunoSEQ multiplex PCR; TCRdb has only the in-frame clones, and not every one. The sample comprises 44,000 or so clones, 92% of which are singletons, and roughly 3.9% rests with the top ten. The sequencing sample was made of PBMCs. This chain uses TRBV5-1 with TRBJ2-6, with TRBD2 matching 8 bases. The TCR originated in a human donor in good health. Some clones in this sample may be carry-over from other donors' samples. In DNA form, the CDR3 reads TGCGCCAGCAGACTAGCGGCAAACTCTGGGGCCAACGTCCTGACTTTC. Translation gives CASRLAANSGANVLTF.